This TCR beta chain came from a study of CD8+ T cells in alopecia areata. Background on the study: The tofacitinib course ran for 6 to 18 months and was followed by 6 months off drug. Study observations and caveats: Clonality in lesional scalp, especially alopecia totalis/universalis, exceeded that of normal scalp. Sequences from scalp samples also cover resident alphabeta T cells of normal skin.

Researchers took lesional scalp punch biopsies and peripheral blood from people who were alopecia areata patients. This clone came up a few times. No antigen is known for it. Germline V lookup: CDR1 GTSNPN, CDR2 SVGIG (reference sequence). This CDR3 is built from 14 residues. V lost 7 bases, J lost 6 bases, and 8 bases stayed unmatched. Investigators isolated RNA and reverse transcribed it into cDNA to act as the sequencing template. Clones were sequenced by immunoSEQ multiplex PCR, and TCRdb holds only the in-frame ones, with some missing. The sample includes 150,000 or so clones, around 50% of them seen just once.

This chain links TRBV30 with TRBJ2-1; 11 nucleotides line up with TRBD2. This clonotype originated in a human donor with alopecia areata. Material for sequencing was CD4+ T cells sorted from blood. The CDR3 reads CASSGTSGRNEQFF. CDR3 in DNA: TGTGCCTCCTCGGGGACTAGCGGCCGCAATGAGCAGTTCTTC.